At least ten counts were recorded for the clone carrying this T cell receptor beta chain. The antigen is undetermined. The data are from a study of early T cells in non-severe SARS-CoV-2 infection. cDNA molecules, individually, were tagged with unique molecular identifiers. TCRdb reprocessed the 5' RACE reads with MiXCR, giving one entry per CDR3 protein. The profile shows tens of thousands of distinct CDR3 sequences, roughly a tenth of them singletons. The germline gives CDR1 MNHEY, CDR2 SVGAGI. V gave up 4 bases and J gave up 3 bases, with 7 bases separating them. The length of the CDR3 is 12 residues. Study conclusions and caveats: Missing private and CD4 specificities, VDJdb matching favored anti-spike CD8 responses.

The receptor was isolated from an adult who was a healthcare worker with PCR-confirmed SARS-CoV-2 infection or an uninfected control (not recorded which). Sequences were obtained from whole blood. J is TRBJ2-7 and V is TRBV6-5; D not resolved. The CDR3, as DNA: TGTGCCAGCAGTTCACACAGCTACGAGCAGTACTTC. It is translated as CASSSHSYEQYF.